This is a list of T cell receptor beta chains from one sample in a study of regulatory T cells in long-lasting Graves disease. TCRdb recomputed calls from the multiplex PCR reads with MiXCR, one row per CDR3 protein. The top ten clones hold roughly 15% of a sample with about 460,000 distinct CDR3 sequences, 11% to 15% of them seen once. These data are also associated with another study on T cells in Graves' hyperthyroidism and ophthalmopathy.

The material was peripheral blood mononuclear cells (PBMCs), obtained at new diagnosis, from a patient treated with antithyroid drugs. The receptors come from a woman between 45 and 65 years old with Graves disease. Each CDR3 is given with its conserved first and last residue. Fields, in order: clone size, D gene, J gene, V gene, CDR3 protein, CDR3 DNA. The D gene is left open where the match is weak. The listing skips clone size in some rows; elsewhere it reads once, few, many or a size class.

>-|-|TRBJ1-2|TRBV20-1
CSARNYRDLRGYTF
TGCAGTGCAAGAAATTACAGGGATCTGCGGGGCTACACCTTC
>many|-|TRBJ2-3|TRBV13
CASSLPPTGDTQYF
TGTGCCAGCAGCTTACCCCCGACAGGAGATACGCAGTATTTT
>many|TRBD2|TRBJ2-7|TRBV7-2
CASSPRLAGSPYEQYF
TGTGCCAGCAGCCCAAGACTAGCGGGGAGCCCATACGAGCAGTACTTC
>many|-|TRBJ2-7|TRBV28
CASSVQAPSYEQYF
TGTGCCAGCAGTGTTCAGGCCCCTTCCTACGAGCAGTACTTC
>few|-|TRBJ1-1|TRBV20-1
CSARVTLGDKLNTEAFF
TGCAGTGCTAGAGTCACCCTCGGGGACAAGCTAAACACTGAAGCTTTCTTT
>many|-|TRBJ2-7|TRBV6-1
CASSEYGGTISYEQYF
TGTGCCAGCAGTGAATACGGAGGCACTATCTCCTACGAGCAGTACTTC
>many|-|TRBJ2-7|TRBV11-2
CASSVRYEQYF
TGTGCCAGCAGCGTTAGGTACGAGCAGTACTTC
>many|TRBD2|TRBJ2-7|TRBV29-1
CSVELAGIAYEQYF
TGCAGCGTTGAGCTAGCGGGAATAGCCTACGAGCAGTACTTC
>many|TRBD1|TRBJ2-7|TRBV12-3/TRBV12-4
CASSQMTGARHEQYF
TGTGCCAGCAGCCAAATGACAGGGGCGCGCCACGAGCAGTACTTC
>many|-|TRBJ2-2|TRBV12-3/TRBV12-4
CASSLEPAGELFF
TGTGCCAGCAGTTTAGAACCTGCCGGGGAGCTGTTTTTT
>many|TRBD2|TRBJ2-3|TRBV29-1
CSVASGRAPLTDTQYF
TGCAGCGTTGCGAGCGGGAGGGCTCCCCTCACAGATACGCAGTATTTT
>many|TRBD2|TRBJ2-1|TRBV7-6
CASSLYSLAGVFNEQFF
TGTGCCAGCAGCTTATATTCCCTAGCGGGAGTTTTCAATGAGCAGTTCTTC
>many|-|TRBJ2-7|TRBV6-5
CASSYSELGPPYEQYF
TGTGCCAGCAGTTACTCCGAGTTGGGTCCCCCCTACGAGCAGTACTTC
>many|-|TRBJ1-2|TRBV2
CATRTQGKMGYTF
TGTGCCACCAGGACCCAGGGGAAGATGGGCTACACCTTC
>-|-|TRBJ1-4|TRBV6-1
CASRPGVTNEKLFF
TGTGCCAGCAGGCCCGGGGTAACTAATGAAAAACTGTTTTTT
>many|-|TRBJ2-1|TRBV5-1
CASILGGPLNNEQFF
TGCGCCAGCATATTAGGCGGCCCCCTTAACAATGAGCAGTTCTTC
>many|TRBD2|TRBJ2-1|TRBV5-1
CASSLALAGTSYNEQFF
TGCGCCAGCAGCTTGGCACTAGCGGGTACCTCCTACAATGAGCAGTTCTTC
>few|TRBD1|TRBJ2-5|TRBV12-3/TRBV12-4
CASSSIPQTGYMPRQETQYF
TGTGCCAGCAGTTCAATCCCGCAGACAGGGTATATGCCAAGACAAGAGACCCAGTACTTC
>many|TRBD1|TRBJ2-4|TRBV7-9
CASTPWTGGNIQYF
TGTGCCAGCACCCCATGGACAGGGGGAAACATTCAGTACTTC
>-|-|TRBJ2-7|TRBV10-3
CAISVAAYEQYF
TGTGCCATCAGTGTGGCGGCCTACGAGCAGTACTTC
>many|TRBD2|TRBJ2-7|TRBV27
CASSTGTSGPGEQYF
TGTGCCAGCAGTACCGGGACTAGCGGGCCCGGCGAGCAGTACTTC
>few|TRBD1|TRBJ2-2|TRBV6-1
CASSRQGSTGELFF
TGTGCCAGCAGCAGACAGGGATCCACCGGGGAGCTGTTTTTT
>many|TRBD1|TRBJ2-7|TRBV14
CASSRTGGNEQYF
TGTGCCAGCAGTAGGACAGGGGGCAACGAGCAGTACTTC
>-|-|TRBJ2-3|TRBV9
CASSVQTGTSTDTQYF
TGTGCCAGCAGCGTGCAGACCGGGACTAGCACAGATACGCAGTATTTT
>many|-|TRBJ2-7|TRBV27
CASSLGAGKDYEQYF
TGTGCCAGCAGTTTAGGGGCAGGGAAGGACTACGAGCAGTACTTC
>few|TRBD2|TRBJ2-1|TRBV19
CASRRLAGGLNEQFF
TGTGCCAGTAGGCGACTAGCGGGAGGACTCAATGAGCAGTTCTTC
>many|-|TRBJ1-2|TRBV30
CAWSVGQFYTF
TGTGCCTGGAGTGTAGGGCAGTTCTACACCTTC
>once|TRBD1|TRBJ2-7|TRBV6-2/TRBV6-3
CAGGQGAMYEQYF
TGTGCCGGGGGACAGGGGGCGATGTACGAGCAGTACTTC
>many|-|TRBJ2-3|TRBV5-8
CASGNWDTQYF
TGTGCCAGCGGGAACTGGGATACGCAGTATTTT
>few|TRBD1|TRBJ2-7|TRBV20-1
CSARRTGLGSYEQYF
TGCAGTGCTAGGAGGACAGGGTTGGGGTCCTACGAGCAGTACTTC
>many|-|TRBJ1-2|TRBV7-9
CASSTAGRRLSGYTF
TGTGCCAGCAGCACCGCGGGCAGAAGGCTGTCCGGCTACACCTTC
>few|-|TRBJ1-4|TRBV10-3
CATTGRAGVGEKLFF
TGTGCCACGACTGGCCGTGCAGGGGTAGGGGAAAAACTGTTTTTT
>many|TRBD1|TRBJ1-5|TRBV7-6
CASSLAVGGTGDNQPQHF
TGTGCCAGCAGCTTAGCGGTAGGGGGGACAGGGGACAATCAGCCCCAGCATTTT
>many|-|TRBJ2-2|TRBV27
CASSFVEDANTGELFF
TGTGCCAGCAGTTTTGTCGAGGACGCGAACACCGGGGAGCTGTTTTTT
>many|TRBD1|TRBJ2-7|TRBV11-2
CASSLAPRDSSYEQYF
TGTGCCAGCAGCTTAGCTCCTCGGGACAGCTCCTACGAGCAGTACTTC
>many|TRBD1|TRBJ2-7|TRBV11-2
CASSPDRGTYEQYF
TGTGCCAGCAGCCCGGACAGGGGAACCTACGAGCAGTACTTC
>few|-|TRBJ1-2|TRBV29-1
CSTPGAVGGYTF
TGCAGCACCCCCGGGGCCGTGGGTGGCTACACCTTC
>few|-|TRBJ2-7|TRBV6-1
CASSLIRTHSSYEQYF
TGTGCCAGCAGCCTTATTCGCACACATAGCTCCTACGAGCAGTACTTC
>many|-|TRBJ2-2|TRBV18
CASSPQGGGELFF
TGTGCCAGCTCACCACAGGGCGGCGGGGAGCTGTTTTTT
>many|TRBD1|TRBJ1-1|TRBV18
CASSPTGTNTEAFF
TGTGCCAGCTCACCGACAGGGACGAACACTGAAGCTTTCTTT
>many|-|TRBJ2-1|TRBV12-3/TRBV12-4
CASIVSGNYNEQFF
TGTGCCAGCATAGTTAGCGGAAATTACAATGAGCAGTTCTTC
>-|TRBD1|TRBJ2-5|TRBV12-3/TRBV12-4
CASSGGQGLLWTQYF
TGTGCCAGCAGTGGTGGACAGGGCCTGCTGTGGACCCAGTACTTC
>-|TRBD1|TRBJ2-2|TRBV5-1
CASSSGQGNTGELVF
TGCGCCAGCAGCTCCGGACAGGGCAACACCGGGGAGCTGGTTTTT
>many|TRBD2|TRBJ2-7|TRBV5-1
CASSLAGLFYEQYF
TGTGCCAGCAGCTTAGCGGGACTTTTCTACGAGCAGTACTTC
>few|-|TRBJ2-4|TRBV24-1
CATSEQTGTYKNIQYF
TGTGCCACCAGTGAACAGACAGGGACTTACAAAAACATTCAGTACTTC
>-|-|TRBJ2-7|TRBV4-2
CASSQLDSSSYEQYF
TGTGCCAGCAGCCAGCTCGACAGTTCGTCCTACGAGCAGTACTTC
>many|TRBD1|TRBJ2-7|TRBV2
CASKDRGLRKQYF
TGTGCCAGCAAGGACAGGGGGCTAAGGAAGCAGTACTTC
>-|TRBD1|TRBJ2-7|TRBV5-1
CASSFGTGQGALSEQYF
TGCGCCAGCAGCTTCGGGACGGGGCAGGGGGCTTTATCCGAGCAGTACTTC
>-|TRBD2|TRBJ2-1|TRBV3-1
CASSQVDSGRRNEQFF
TGTGCCAGCAGCCAAGTGGATAGCGGGAGGAGAAATGAGCAGTTCTTC
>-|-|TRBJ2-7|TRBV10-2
CASSETAGNSEQYF
TGCGCCAGCAGTGAGACGGCGGGAAATTCTGAGCAGTACTTC
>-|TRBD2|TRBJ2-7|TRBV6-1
CASSEALGTIDDEQYF
TGTGCCAGCAGTGAAGCGCTAGGGACTATAGACGACGAGCAGTACTTC
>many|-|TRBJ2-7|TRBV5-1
CASSPSYGEFPYEQYF
TGCGCCAGCAGCCCAAGCTACGGTGAATTCCCCTACGAGCAGTACTTC
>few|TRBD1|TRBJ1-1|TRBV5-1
CASSRLGQENTEAFF
TGCGCCAGCAGCCGGCTGGGACAGGAAAACACTGAAGCTTTCTTT
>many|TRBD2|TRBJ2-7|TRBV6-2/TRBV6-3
CASKRRRTSDSYEQYF
TGTGCCAGCAAGCGCCGGCGGACTAGCGACTCCTACGAGCAGTACTTC